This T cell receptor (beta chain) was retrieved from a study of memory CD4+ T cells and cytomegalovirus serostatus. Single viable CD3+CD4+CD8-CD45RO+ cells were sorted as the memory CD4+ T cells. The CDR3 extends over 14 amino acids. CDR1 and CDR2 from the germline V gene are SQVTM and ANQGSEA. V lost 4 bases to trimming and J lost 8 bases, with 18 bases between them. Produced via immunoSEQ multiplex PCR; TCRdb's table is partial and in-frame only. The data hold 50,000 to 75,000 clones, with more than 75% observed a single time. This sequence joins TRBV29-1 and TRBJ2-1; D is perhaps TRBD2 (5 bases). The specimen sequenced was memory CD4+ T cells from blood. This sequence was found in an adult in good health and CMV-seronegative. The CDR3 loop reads CSVGSGIEGYEQFF. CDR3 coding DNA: TGCAGCGTTGGGAGTGGGATAGAGGGTTATGAGCAGTTCTTC.